The sequence of this T cell receptor (beta chain) was determined in a study of T cell changes during pregnancy in multiple sclerosis. The table came from immunoSEQ multiplex PCR; TCRdb's copy has only in-frame clones and leaves some out. The repertoire consists of nearly 110,000 clones, with 85% to 95% occurring once and the leading ten covering roughly 0.82%. The CDR3 length is 12 residues. Trimming shortened V by 5 bases and J by 4 bases, and 11 bases separated the two germline ends. Per germline, CDR1 GTSNPN and CDR2 SVGIG (reference sequence). The source material was peripheral blood, sampled in the third trimester of pregnancy. The gene calls are TRBV30 and TRBJ1-1; no firm D call. The TCR comes from a female donor in good health, enrolled as a control in a pregnancy study. CDR3: CAWWEEFTEAFF. The CDR3 nucleotides read TGTGCCTGGTGGGAGGAGTTCACTGAAGCTTTCTTT. The full variable domain, with the rest looked up from reference TRBV30 and TRBJ1-1, is SQTIHQWPATLVQPVGSPLSLECTVEGTSNPNLYWYRQAAGRGLQLLFYSVGIGQISSEVPQNLSASRPQDRQFILSSKKLLLSDSGFYLCAWWEEFTEAFFGQGTRLTVV.